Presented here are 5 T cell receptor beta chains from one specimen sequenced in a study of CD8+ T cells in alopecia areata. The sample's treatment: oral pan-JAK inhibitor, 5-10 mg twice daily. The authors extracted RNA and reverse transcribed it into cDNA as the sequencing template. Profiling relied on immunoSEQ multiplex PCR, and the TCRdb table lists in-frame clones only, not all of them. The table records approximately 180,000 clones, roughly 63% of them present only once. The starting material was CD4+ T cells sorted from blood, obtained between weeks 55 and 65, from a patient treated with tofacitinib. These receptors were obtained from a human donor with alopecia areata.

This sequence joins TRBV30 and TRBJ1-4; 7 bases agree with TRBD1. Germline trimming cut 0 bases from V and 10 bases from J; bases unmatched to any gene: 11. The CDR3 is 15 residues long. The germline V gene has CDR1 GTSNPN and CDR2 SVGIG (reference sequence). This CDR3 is CAWSVRQGGPGKLFF. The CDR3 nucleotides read TGTGCCTGGAGTGTACGACAGGGAGGTCCAGGAAAACTGTTTTTT. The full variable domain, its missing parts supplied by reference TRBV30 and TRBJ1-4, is SQTIHQWPATLVQPVGSPLSLECTVEGTSNPNLYWYRQAAGRGLQLLFYSVGIGQISSEVPQNLSASRPQDRQFILSSKKLLLSDSGFYLCAWSVRQGGPGKLFFGSGTQLSVL.

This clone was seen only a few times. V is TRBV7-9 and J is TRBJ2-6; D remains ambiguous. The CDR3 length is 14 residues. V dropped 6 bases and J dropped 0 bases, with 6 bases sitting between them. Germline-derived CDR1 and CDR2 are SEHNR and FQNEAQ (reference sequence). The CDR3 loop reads CASRVNSGANVLTF. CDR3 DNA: TGTGCCAGCAGAGTGAACTCTGGGGCCAACGTCCTGACTTTC.

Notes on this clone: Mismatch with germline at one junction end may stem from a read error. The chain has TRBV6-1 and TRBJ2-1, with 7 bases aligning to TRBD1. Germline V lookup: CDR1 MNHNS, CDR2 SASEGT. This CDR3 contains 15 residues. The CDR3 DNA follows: TGTGCCAGCCGTGAAGGACAGGTAAACTACAATGAGCAGTTCTTC. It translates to CASREGQVNYNEQFF.

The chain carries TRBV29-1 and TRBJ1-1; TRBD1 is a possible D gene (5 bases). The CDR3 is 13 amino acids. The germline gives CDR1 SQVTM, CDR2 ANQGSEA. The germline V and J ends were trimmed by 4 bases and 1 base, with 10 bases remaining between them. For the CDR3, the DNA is TGCAGCGTTGGGGCAGGGTGGAACACTGAAGCTTTCTTT. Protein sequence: CSVGAGWNTEAFF. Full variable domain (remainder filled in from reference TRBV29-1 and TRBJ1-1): SAVISQKPSRDICQRGTSLTIQCQVDSQVTMMFWYRQQPGQSLTLIATANQGSEATYESGFVIDKFPISRPNLTFSTLTVSNMSPEDSSIYLCSVGAGWNTEAFFGQGTRLTVV.

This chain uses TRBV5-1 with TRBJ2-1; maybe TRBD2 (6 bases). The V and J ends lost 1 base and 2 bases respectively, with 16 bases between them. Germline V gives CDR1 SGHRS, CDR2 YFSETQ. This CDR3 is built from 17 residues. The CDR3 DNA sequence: TGCGCCAGCAGCTTGTTTTCAGGGAGGATGACCTACAATGAGCAGTTCTTC. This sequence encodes CASSLFSGRMTYNEQFF.